This TCR beta chain was recorded in a study of blood T cell repertoires in COVID-19. The repertoire was sequenced with immunoSEQ multiplex PCR; TCRdb's copy has only in-frame clones and lacks some. The table has under 350,000 clones, over 75% seen once. V shed 2 bases and J 1 base; nucleotides not matched to a gene: 5. CDR1 SGHNT and CDR2 YYREEE come from the germline V gene (reference sequence). The length of the CDR3 is 15 residues. Sequenced input: peripheral blood. The clonotype comes from a woman aged 25 to 39 with COVID-19, enrolled during active disease. The chain uses TRBV5-4 and TRBJ1-1, with 7 bases lining up with TRBD1. The CDR3 DNA reads TGTGCCAGCAGCTTACACAGGGGCAAGAACACTGAAGCTTTCTTT. This codes for CASSLHRGKNTEAFF.